This T cell receptor (beta chain) was recovered during a study of blood T cell repertoires in COVID-19. Repertoires were generated with immunoSEQ multiplex PCR, while TCRdb's copy carries only in-frame clones and drops some. Of under 300,000 clones in the sample, 88% were seen once. Participants' reported clinical history set cohort assignment. Cohort 3 recovery required two negative PCRs, clearance, or symptom resolution. The CDR3 has 15 residues. Trimming removed 11 bases at V and 0 bases at J, with 16 bases between. The V gene's germline CDR1 is MDHEN and CDR2 SYDVKM. This clone was seen once. Sequences were obtained from PBMCs or T cells enriched from blood (not recorded which). V usage is TRBV28 and J usage is TRBJ1-4; D is uncertain. The TCR sequence derives from a woman between 25 and 40 years old who had recovered from COVID-19. CDR3 nucleotide sequence: TGTGCCTCCCGCGAGGGTCCGGCAACTAATGAAAAACTGTTTTTT. Protein sequence: CASREGPATNEKLFF.